This TCR beta chain was identified during a study of cytomegalovirus exposure and HLA in healthy donors. Study details: A prior study identified 100 million to 130 million unique TCR beta sequences from around 180 million T cells.

About this clone itself: What it binds is not known.

Primers for the PCR totalled 60 Vbeta and 13 Jbeta. In the source study's methods: Approximately 73 million unique TCR beta chains, 9.5 million to 14 million shared, were counted in a later analysis. Assay used: immunoSEQ multiplex PCR; TCRdb lists only in-frame clones, some missing. V and J calls and clone size are as listed in that table; D and trimming were resolved from the DNA. The repertoire has 74,000 or so clones, around 81% of them found once; the top ten carry 5.5% to 7%. Looked up from germline, CDR1 is LGHNA and CDR2 is YNFKEQ. The CDR3 extends over 14 amino acids. V shed 7 bases and J shed 8 bases, with 17 bases lying between them. Study-level points and caveats: HLA allele associations emerged for roughly 17,000 TCR beta sequences in a later analysis, at 0.05 false discovery rate. Follow-up analysis later connected one missense variant in DCLRE1C with trimming of TCR beta V- and J-genes.

This chain connects TRBV4-2 to TRBJ1-4; weak D call: TRBD1 (5 bases). The clonotype was recovered from a male donor in good health and CMV-seropositive. Sequenced: PBMCs. CDR3 amino acids: CASTRGGDGEKLFF. The CDR3 nucleotides read TGTGCCAGCACCCGGGGGGGTGATGGGGAAAAACTGTTTTTT.